Listed here are 26 T cell receptor beta chains from one sample, sequenced in a study of shared clonotypes between healthy human individuals. CD45RO-negative, CCR7-selected cells formed the naive CD8 fraction, which excluded terminally differentiated effector memory CD45RA+ cells. TCRdb's copy holds only in-frame clones and misses some; the assay was immunoSEQ multiplex PCR. The repertoire holds fewer than 850,000 clones, 90% to 97% seen once, with less than 0.3% in the top ten. The sequenced sample was naive CD8+ T cells sorted from blood. The origin of the receptors is a young man in good health.

V and J are TRBV7-8 and TRBJ2-2; a possible D gene is TRBD2 (6 bases). CDR3 length: 18 residues. The germline CDR1 and CDR2 sequences are SGHVS and FQNEAQ. Trimming shortened V by 2 bases and J by 0 bases, and 16 bases separated the two germline ends. The CDR3 nucleotides are TGTGCCAGCAGCTTATACGGTAGGGCGGGACCGAACACCGGGGAGCTGTTTTTT. It codes for CASSLYGRAGPNTGELFF.

This clone appeared once. One end of the junction is discordant with germline, which a read error may explain. V is TRBV7-9 and J is TRBJ2-2; D is undetermined. This CDR3 has 15 amino acids. CDR1 and CDR2 (germline): SEHNR, FQNEAQ (reference sequence). The CDR3 region is CASTLTRTITGELFF. The CDR3 DNA follows: TGTGCCAGCACCTTAACAAGGACGATTACCGGGGAGCTGTTTTTT.

A note on this clone: Within the sample, other DNA sequences also encode this same CDR3. V is TRBV2 and J is TRBJ2-7; the D gene is possibly TRBD2 (5 bases). Germline V CDR1 and CDR2: SNHLY, FYNNEI. V shed 0 bases and J shed 0 bases, with 9 bases lying between them. The CDR3 is made up of 15 amino acids. The CDR3 DNA is TGTGCCAGCAGTGAAGCGCCGGGAAGCTCCTACGAGCAGTACTTC. This sequence encodes CASSEAPGSSYEQYF. Full variable domain (outside the CDR3, taken from reference TRBV2 and TRBJ2-7): EPEVTQTPSHQVTQMGQEVILRCVPISNHLYFYWYRQILGQKVEFLVSFYNNEISEKSEIFDDQFSVERPDGSNFTLKIRSTKLEDSAMYFCASSEAPGSSYEQYFGPGTRLTVT.

The rearrangement uses TRBV19 and TRBJ2-5; the match to TRBD1 covers 10 bases. V was clipped by 5 bases and J by 5 bases; unmatched bases: 8. The CDR3 length is 15 residues. Germline lookup yields CDR1 LNHDA and CDR2 SQIVND (reference sequence). The CDR3 DNA sequence: TGTGCCAGTAGTTTCCGGGACAGGGGCGCGGAGACCCAGTACTTC. Translating it yields CASSFRDRGAETQYF.

V usage is TRBV5-5 and J usage is TRBJ2-7, with unresolved D. The length of the CDR3 is 14 residues. In germline, CDR1 is SGHKS, CDR2 YYEKEE (reference sequence). The ends were cut back, 1 base at V and 2 bases at J, with 10 bases in the middle. CDR3 loop: CASSLTTATYEQYF. In nucleotides, the CDR3 is TGTGCCAGCAGCTTGACCACAGCTACCTACGAGCAGTACTTC.

The chain is built from TRBV14 and TRBJ2-3; D gene unclear. There are 15 residues in the CDR3. In germline, CDR1 is SGHDN, CDR2 FVKESK. Trimming took 0 bases from V and 4 from J, leaving 11 bases between them. CDR3 DNA: TGTGCCAGCAGCCAAGATGTGGGTTTGGCAGATACGCAGTATTTT. The encoded protein is CASSQDVGLADTQYF.

The chain carries TRBV11-2 and TRBJ2-7; 9 nucleotides align to TRBD2. CDR1 and CDR2 from the germline V gene are SGHAT and FQNNGV. There are 15 residues in the CDR3. V shed 5 bases, J shed 4 bases, and the junction held 9 bases outside the gene matches. The CDR3 spells CASSPSAGGSYEQYF. DNA for the CDR3: TGTGCCAGCAGCCCGAGCGCGGGAGGGTCTTACGAGCAGTACTTC.

As DNA, the CDR3 is TGCAGCGTTGTTCCCGTTAAGGCGAATCGAGCCTACGAGCAGTACTTC. This encodes CSVVPVKANRAYEQYF. The chain uses TRBV29-1 and TRBJ2-7; D remains unclear. The CDR3 totals 16 residues. Per the germline V gene, CDR1 is SQVTM and CDR2 is ANQGSEA. V lost 4 bases to trimming and J lost 2 bases, with 21 bases between them.

This clone was detected only once. The rearrangement links TRBV18 to TRBJ2-1; TRBD2 matches at 7 bases. The trim removed 3 bases at V and 7 bases at J, leaving 9 bases unmatched. The CDR3 sequence is 15 residues long. CDR1 is KGHSH and CDR2 is LQKENI in the germline V gene. CDR3 sequence (DNA): TGTGCCAGCTCACCGGGGTGGGAGGGCCGAAATGAGCAGTTCTTC. Protein: CASSPGWEGRNEQFF.

A remark on this clone: Other DNA variants within this sample encode the same CDR3. This CDR3 reads CASSVVPSDTQYF. In DNA, the CDR3 is TGTGCCAGCAGCGTAGTCCCTTCAGATACGCAGTATTTT. The V and J genes are TRBV9 and TRBJ2-3, with D unresolved. The CDR3 is made up of 13 amino acids. Trimming removed 0 bases at V and 4 bases at J, with 6 bases between. Germline CDR1 reads SGDLS; CDR2 reads YYNGEE. The full variable domain, completed using reference TRBV9 and TRBJ2-3, is DSGVTQTPKHLITATGQRVTLRCSPRSGDLSVYWYQQSLDQGLQFLIQYYNGEERAKGNILERFSAQQFPDLHSELNLSSLELGDSALYFCASSVVPSDTQYFGPGTRLTVL.

The chain recombines TRBV7-7 with TRBJ2-5; no reliable D call. CDR1 SSHAT and CDR2 FNYEAQ come from the germline V gene (reference sequence). The CDR3 contains 14 residues. V lost 0 bases and J 1 base, leaving 6 bases between the germline ends. CDR3 bases: TGTGCCAGCAGCTTAGCCCCCTCCCAAGAGACCCAGTACTTC. As protein: CASSLAPSQETQYF.

This chain uses TRBV21-1 with TRBJ2-7. TRBV21-1 is a pseudogene segment. CDR3 size: 14 residues. The CDR3, as DNA: TGTGCCAGCAGCAGAAGACGGTCTACCTACGAGCAGTACTTC. Its protein product is CASSRRRSTYEQYF.

This chain connects TRBV7-2 to TRBJ2-3; 8 bases are a match to TRBD2. The trim removed 5 bases at V and 0 bases at J, leaving 7 bases unmatched. The germline CDR1 and CDR2 sequences are SGHTA and FQGNSA. The CDR3 is 16 residues long. CDR3 sequence: CASSLLAGFSTDTQYF. DNA of the CDR3: TGTGCCAGCAGCCTATTAGCGGGATTTAGCACAGATACGCAGTATTTT.

This sequence joins TRBV6-6 and TRBJ2-5; 9 positions agree with TRBD1. The CDR3 extends over 16 amino acids. The ends lost 5 bases at V and 0 bases at J; junction bases unmatched: 7. Germline loops: CDR1 MNHNY, CDR2 SVGAGI (reference sequence). The CDR3 protein is CASSPGQGKYQETQYF. CDR3 bases: TGTGCCAGCAGTCCGGGACAGGGAAAGTACCAAGAGACCCAGTACTTC.

The chain carries TRBV7-9 and TRBJ2-3, with D possibly TRBD1 on 6 matching bases. CDR3 size: 16 residues. V was shortened by 5 bases and J by 1 base, with 16 bases between the two germline ends. Germline-derived CDR1 and CDR2 are SEHNR and FQNEAQ (reference sequence). The CDR3 bases are TGTGCCAGCAGCGAGCGCTACAGGGATGGCACAGATACGCAGTATTTT. Its translation is CASSERYRDGTDTQYF.

The chain combines TRBV6-1 with TRBJ2-2; TRBD2 matches at 11 bases. The germline gives CDR1 MNHNS, CDR2 SASEGT. The CDR3 runs 14 residues. V shed 9 bases, J shed 5 bases, and the junction held 5 bases outside the gene matches. CDR3 protein: CASIAGGETGELFF. CDR3 DNA: TGTGCCAGTATAGCGGGAGGGGAAACCGGGGAGCTGTTTTTT.

The chain is built from TRBV11-2 and TRBJ2-1, with 10 positions matching TRBD2. Germline V gene data show CDR1 as SGHAT and CDR2 as FQNNGV. The trim removed 0 bases at V and 4 bases at J, leaving 3 bases unmatched. There are 16 residues in the CDR3. The CDR3, as DNA: TGTGCCAGCAGCTTAGAGAGAGCGGGAGGGTACAATGAGCAGTTCTTC. Translated: CASSLERAGGYNEQFF.

This chain uses TRBV13 with TRBJ2-3; TRBD2 matches at 7 bases. Germline CDR1 and CDR2: PRHDT and FYEKMQ (reference sequence). The CDR3 has 15 amino acids. The J segment lost 7 bases and the V segment lost 3 bases, leaving 10 bases of the junction unmatched. CDR3 sequence (DNA): TGTGCCAGCAGCTTGAGGGGACTAAATACCCATACGCAGTATTTT. It specifies CASSLRGLNTHTQYF.

This clone appeared a single time. The J gene is TRBJ1-5, the V gene TRBV9; D possibly corresponds to TRBD1 (6 bases). Trimming removed 4 bases at V and 6 bases at J, with 14 bases between. This CDR3 spans 14 amino acids. Germline loops: CDR1 SGDLS, CDR2 YYNGEE. This chain's CDR3 is CASSPTGQGQPQHF. The CDR3 nucleotides read TGTGCCAGCAGCCCCACAGGGCAGGGTCAGCCCCAGCATTTT.

The chain combines TRBV6-1 with TRBJ2-5, with D perhaps TRBD1 or TRBD2 (5 bases each). CDR1 is MNHNS, CDR2 SASEGT, per germline. The CDR3 totals 15 residues. V lost 5 bases, J lost 5 bases, and 18 bases lay in between. CDR3 coding DNA: TGTGCCAGCAGTCCTCGACAGAGATCGGGGGAGACCCAGTACTTC. Its protein product is CASSPRQRSGETQYF.

The V call is TRBV7-9, the J call TRBJ2-3; D might be TRBD2 (6 bases). Between the trimmed V and J ends, which lost 5 bases and 5 bases, there was a span of 8 bases. The CDR3 contains 12 residues. Germline V gene data show CDR1 as SEHNR and CDR2 as FQNEAQ (reference sequence). The CDR3, as DNA: TGTGCCAGCAGCGCGGGATTAGATACGCAGTATTTT. Amino acids: CASSAGLDTQYF.

The V and J genes are TRBV27 and TRBJ1-5; possibly TRBD1 for D (5 bases). Germline loops: CDR1 MNHEY, CDR2 SMNVEV (reference sequence). The germline V and J ends were trimmed by 8 bases and 1 base, with 15 bases remaining between them. This CDR3 comprises 15 residues. CDR3 nucleotides: TGTGCCAGCCGACAAAACAGACAGAGCAATCAGCCCCAGCATTTT. Translating gives CASRQNRQSNQPQHF.

Here the CDR3 reads CASSSGTGYEQYF. In nucleotides, the CDR3 is TGCGCCAGCAGCTCCGGGACAGGCTACGAGCAGTACTTC. V usage is TRBV5-1 and J usage is TRBJ2-7, with 8 bases matching TRBD1. The CDR3 spans 13 residues. The J segment lost 3 bases and the V segment lost 3 bases, leaving 2 bases of the junction unmatched. Germline CDR1 SGHRS, CDR2 YFSETQ.

V and J are TRBV7-3 and TRBJ2-2, with D unresolved. V was pared by 5 bases and J by 4 bases, with 5 bases between. The CDR3 has 12 amino acids. Germline V CDR1 and CDR2: SGHTA, FQGTGA. The CDR3 nucleotides are TGTGCCAGCAGCCCCCGCACCGGGGAGCTGTTTTTT. It encodes CASSPRTGELFF.

The V gene is TRBV19, the J gene TRBJ2-7; 10 bases are shared with TRBD2. The V gene's germline CDR1 is LNHDA and CDR2 SQIVND (reference sequence). The CDR3 is 19 amino acids. V lost 7 bases to trimming and J lost 7 bases; unmatched junction nucleotides: 25. The CDR3 sequence: CASTNGIASGSSMVLEQYF. The CDR3 DNA is TGTGCCAGTACCAATGGCATAGCTAGCGGGAGTTCAATGGTCTTAGAGCAGTACTTC.

This clone showed up just a few times. The chain couples TRBV27 to TRBJ2-5; perhaps TRBD2 as D (6 bases). Germline CDR1 and CDR2: MNHEY and SMNVEV (reference sequence). V lost 4 bases, J lost 6 bases, and 15 bases lay in between. The CDR3 is 14 amino acids. CDR3 protein: CASSYGPGGKTQYF. CDR3 DNA sequence: TGTGCCAGCAGTTATGGGCCCGGGGGAAAGACCCAGTACTTC.